This T cell receptor beta chain stems from a study of ipilimumab plus nivolumab after autologous stem cell transplantation. The overall study: A median of roughly eight nivolumab and 5 ipilimumab doses were given.

Checkpoint therapy with ipilimumab 1 mg/kg began 14 to 28 days after transplant. V gave up 0 bases and J gave up 7 bases; unmatched junction bases: 15. The V gene's germline CDR1 is SGHTA and CDR2 FQGTGA. The CDR3 totals 17 residues. Data came from immunoSEQ multiplex PCR; TCRdb stores just in-frame clones and leaves some out. This table holds 10,000 to 15,000 clones, roughly 72% found once. The specimen comprised PBMCs, sampled in a trial of ipilimumab plus nivolumab as post-transplant consolidation. This rearrangement joins TRBV7-3 to TRBJ2-7; 7 bases line up with TRBD2. The receptor was isolated from a male donor with diffuse large B-cell lymphoma. The CDR3 region is CASSLTGGSPQTGEQYF. The DNA for the CDR3 is TGTGCCAGCAGCTTAACGGGCGGGAGTCCCCAAACGGGGGAGCAGTACTTC.